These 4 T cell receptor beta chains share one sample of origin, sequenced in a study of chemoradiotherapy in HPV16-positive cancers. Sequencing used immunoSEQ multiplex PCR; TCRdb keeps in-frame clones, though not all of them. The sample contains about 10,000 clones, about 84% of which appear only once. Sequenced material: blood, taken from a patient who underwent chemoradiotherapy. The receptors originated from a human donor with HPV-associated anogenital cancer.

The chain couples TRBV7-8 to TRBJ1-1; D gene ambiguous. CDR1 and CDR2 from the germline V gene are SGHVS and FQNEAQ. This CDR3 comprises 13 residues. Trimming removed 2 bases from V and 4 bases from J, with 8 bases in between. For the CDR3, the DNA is TGTGCCAGCAGCTTATACGCGGCCACTGAAGCTTTCTTT. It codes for CASSLYAATEAFF.

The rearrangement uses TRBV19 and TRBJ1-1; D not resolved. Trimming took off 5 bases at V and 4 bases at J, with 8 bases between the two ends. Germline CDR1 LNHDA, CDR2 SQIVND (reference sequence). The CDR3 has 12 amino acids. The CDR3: CASSRTVTEAFF. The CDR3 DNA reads TGTGCCAGTAGTCGGACGGTCACTGAAGCTTTCTTT. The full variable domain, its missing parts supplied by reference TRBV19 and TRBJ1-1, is DGGITQSPKYLFRKEGQNVTLSCEQNLNHDAMYWYRQDPGQGLRLIYYSQIVNDFQKGDIAEGYSVSREKKESFPLTVTSAQKNPTAFYLCASSRTVTEAFFGQGTRLTVV.

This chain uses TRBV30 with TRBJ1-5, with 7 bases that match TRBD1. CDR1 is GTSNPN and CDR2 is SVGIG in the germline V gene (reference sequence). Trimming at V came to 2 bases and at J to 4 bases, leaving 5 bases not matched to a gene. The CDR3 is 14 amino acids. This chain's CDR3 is CAWSSGQTNQPQHF. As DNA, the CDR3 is TGTGCCTGGAGTTCGGGACAGACAAATCAGCCCCAGCATTTT.

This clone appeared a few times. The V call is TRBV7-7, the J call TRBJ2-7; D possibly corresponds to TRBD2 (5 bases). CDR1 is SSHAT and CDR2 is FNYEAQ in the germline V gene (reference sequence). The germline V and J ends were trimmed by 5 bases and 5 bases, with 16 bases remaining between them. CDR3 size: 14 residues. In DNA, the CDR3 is TGTGCCAGCAGCCCTTCTCCCGGGGTGAACGAGCAGTACTTC. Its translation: CASSPSPGVNEQYF.